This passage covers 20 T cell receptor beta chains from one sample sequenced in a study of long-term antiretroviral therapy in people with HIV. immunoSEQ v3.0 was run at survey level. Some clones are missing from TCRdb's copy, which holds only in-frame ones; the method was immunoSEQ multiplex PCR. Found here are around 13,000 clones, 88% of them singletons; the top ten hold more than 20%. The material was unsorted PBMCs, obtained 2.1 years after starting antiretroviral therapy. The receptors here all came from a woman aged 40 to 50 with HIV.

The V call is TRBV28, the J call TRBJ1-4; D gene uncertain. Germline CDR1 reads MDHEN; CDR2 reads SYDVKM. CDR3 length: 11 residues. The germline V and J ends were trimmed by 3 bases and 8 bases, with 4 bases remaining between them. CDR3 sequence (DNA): TGTGCCAGCAGTTTCCGAGAAAAACTGTTTTTT. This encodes CASSFREKLFF.

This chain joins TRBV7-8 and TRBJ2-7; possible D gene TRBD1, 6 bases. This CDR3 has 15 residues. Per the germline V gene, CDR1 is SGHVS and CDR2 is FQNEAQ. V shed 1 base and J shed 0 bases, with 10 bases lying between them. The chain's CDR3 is CASSLGQGPSYEQYF. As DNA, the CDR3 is TGTGCCAGCAGCTTAGGGCAGGGGCCCTCCTACGAGCAGTACTTC.

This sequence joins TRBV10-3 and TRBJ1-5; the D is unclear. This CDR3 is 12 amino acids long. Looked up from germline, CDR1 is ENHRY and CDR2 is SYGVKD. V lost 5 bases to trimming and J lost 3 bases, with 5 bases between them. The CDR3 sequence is CAISINNQPQHF. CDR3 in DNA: TGTGCCATCAGTATCAACAATCAGCCCCAGCATTTT.

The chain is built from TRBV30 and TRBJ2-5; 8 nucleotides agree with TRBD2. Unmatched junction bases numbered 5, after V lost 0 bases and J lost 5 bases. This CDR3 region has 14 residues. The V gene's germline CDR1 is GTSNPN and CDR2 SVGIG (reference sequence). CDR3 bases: TGTGCCTGGAGTGTGGGAAGCGGGGGCGAGACCCAGTACTTC. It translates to CAWSVGSGGETQYF.

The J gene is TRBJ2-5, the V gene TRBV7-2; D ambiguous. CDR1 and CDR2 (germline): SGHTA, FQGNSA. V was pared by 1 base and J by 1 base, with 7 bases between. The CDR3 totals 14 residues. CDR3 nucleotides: TGTGCCAGCAGCTTAGGCCTCCCCCAAGAGACCCAGTACTTC. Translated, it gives CASSLGLPQETQYF. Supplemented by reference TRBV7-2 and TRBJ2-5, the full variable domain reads GAGVSQSPSNKVTEKGKDVELRCDPISGHTALYWYRQSLGQGLEFLIYFQGNSAPDKSGLPSDRFSAERTGGSVSTLTIQRTQQEDSAVYLCASSLGLPQETQYFGPGTRLLVL.

This chain's CDR3 is CASSERGTKNTEAFF. The CDR3 DNA sequence: TGTGCCAGCAGTGAAAGGGGGACGAAGAACACTGAAGCTTTCTTT. This chain uses TRBV6-1 with TRBJ1-1, with D perhaps matching TRBD1 (6 bases). Germline V lookup: CDR1 MNHNS, CDR2 SASEGT. The CDR3 loop spans 15 amino acids. Trimming removed 2 bases from V and 1 base from J, with 11 bases in between.

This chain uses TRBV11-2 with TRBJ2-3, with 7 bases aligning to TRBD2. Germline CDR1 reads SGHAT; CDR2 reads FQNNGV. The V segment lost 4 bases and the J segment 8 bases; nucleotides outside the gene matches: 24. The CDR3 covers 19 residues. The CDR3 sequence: CASSSPRGSSGAPGFTQYF. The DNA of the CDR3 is TGTGCCAGCAGCTCCCCCCGGGGATCAAGCGGGGCGCCGGGGTTTACGCAGTATTTT. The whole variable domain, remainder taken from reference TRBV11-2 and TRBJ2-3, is EAGVAQSPRYKIIEKRQSVAFWCNPISGHATLYWYQQILGQGPKLLIQFQNNGVVDDSQLPKDRFSAERLKGVDSTLKIQPAKLEDSAVYLCASSSPRGSSGAPGFTQYFGPGTRLTVL.

The chain's CDR3 is CASTGGGSRGEQFF. The CDR3 DNA sequence: TGTGCCAGCACCGGGGGCGGGTCTCGGGGTGAGCAGTTCTTC. This rearrangement joins TRBV13 to TRBJ2-1, with D tentatively TRBD1 or TRBD2 (6 bases each). CDR3 length equals 14 residues. Germline V gene data show CDR1 as PRHDT and CDR2 as FYEKMQ (reference sequence). Between the trimmed V and J ends, which lost 7 bases and 9 bases, there was a span of 19 bases.

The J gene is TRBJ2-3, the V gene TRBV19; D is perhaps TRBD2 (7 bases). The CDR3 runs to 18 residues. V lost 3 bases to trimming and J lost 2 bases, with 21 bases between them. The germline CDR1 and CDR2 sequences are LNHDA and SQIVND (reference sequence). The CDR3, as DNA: TGTGCCAGTAGTATCGGGTTAAGGGGGGGGGCCTTCACAGATACGCAGTATTTT. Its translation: CASSIGLRGGAFTDTQYF.

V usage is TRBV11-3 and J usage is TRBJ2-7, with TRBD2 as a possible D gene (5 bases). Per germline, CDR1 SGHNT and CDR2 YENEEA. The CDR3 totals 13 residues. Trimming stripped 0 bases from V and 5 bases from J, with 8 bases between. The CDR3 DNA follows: TGTGCCAGCAGCTTAGATCGGACTCACGAGCAGTACTTC. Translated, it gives CASSLDRTHEQYF.

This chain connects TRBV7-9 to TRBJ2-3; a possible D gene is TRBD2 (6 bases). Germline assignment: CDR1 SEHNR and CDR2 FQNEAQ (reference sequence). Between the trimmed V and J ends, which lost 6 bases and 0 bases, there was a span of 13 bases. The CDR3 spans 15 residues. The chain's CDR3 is CASSLGGVSTDTQYF. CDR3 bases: TGTGCCAGCAGTTTGGGCGGGGTCAGCACAGATACGCAGTATTTT.

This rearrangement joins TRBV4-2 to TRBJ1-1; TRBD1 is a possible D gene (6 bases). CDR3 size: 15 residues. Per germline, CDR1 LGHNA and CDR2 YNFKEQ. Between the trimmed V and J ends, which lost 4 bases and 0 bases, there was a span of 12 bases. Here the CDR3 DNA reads TGTGCCAGCAGCCCCAGGGGCCTCATGAACACTGAAGCTTTCTTT. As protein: CASSPRGLMNTEAFF.

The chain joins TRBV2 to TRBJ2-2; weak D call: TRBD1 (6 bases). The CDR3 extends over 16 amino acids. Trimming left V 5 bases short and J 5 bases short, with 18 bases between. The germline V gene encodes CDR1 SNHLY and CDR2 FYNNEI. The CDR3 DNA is TGTGCCAGCAGTCGATATTTCGAGGGGGTGACCGGGGAGCTGTTTTTT. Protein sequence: CASSRYFEGVTGELFF.

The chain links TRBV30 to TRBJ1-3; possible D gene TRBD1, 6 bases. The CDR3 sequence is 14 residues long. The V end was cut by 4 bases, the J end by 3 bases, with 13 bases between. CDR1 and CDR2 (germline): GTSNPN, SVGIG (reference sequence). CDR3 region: CAWTLGGVGNTIYF. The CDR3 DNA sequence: TGTGCCTGGACCCTAGGGGGGGTTGGAAACACCATATATTTT.

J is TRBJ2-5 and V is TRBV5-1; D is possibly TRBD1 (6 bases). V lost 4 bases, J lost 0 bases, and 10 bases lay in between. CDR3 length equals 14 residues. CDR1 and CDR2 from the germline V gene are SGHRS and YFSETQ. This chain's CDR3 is CASSIGQNQETQYF. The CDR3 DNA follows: TGCGCCAGCAGCATAGGACAGAACCAAGAGACCCAGTACTTC.

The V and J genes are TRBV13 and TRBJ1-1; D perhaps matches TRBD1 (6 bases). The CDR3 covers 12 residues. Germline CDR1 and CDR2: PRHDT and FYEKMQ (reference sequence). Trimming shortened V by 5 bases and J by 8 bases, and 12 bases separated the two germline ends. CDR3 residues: CASSGTQGEAFF. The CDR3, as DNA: TGTGCCAGCAGCGGGACACAGGGAGAAGCTTTCTTT.

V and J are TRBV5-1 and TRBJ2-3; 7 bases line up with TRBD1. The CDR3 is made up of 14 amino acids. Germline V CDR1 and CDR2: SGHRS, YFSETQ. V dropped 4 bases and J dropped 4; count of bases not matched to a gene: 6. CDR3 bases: TGCGCCAGCAGCCTGGGGACAGAATCAGATACGCAGTATTTT. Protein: CASSLGTESDTQYF.

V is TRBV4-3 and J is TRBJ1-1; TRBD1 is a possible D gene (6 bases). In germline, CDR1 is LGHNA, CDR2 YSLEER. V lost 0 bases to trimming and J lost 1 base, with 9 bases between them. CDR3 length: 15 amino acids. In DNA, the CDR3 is TGCGCCAGCAGCCAAGAGAACAGGGCGAACACTGAAGCTTTCTTT. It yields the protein CASSQENRANTEAFF.

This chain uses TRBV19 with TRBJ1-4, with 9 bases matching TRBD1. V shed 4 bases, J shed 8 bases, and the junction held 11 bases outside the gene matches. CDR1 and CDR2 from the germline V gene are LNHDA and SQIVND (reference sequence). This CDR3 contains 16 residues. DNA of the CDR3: TGTGCCAGTAGTAGAGGGACAGGGATTGAACGAGAAAAACTGTTTTTT. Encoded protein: CASSRGTGIEREKLFF.

DNA of the CDR3: TGTGCCAGCAGTTTACAAGCAGATACGCAGTATTTT. Translating gives CASSLQADTQYF. The V call is TRBV27, the J call TRBJ2-3, with D hard to call. This CDR3 is 12 amino acids long. The germline V and J ends were trimmed by 2 bases and 4 bases, with 4 bases remaining between them. Germline V lookup: CDR1 MNHEY, CDR2 SMNVEV (reference sequence).